This record concerns one T cell receptor (beta chain) sequence. Using immunoSEQ multiplex PCR, the repertoire was profiled, and TCRdb retains in-frame clones only, with some absent. In the table there are about 68,000 clones, approximately 79% of which are singletons. These data belong to a study of blood T cell repertoires in COVID-19. The CDR3 is 18 amino acids. The germline V gene has CDR1 SGHRS and CDR2 YFSETQ. V lost 0 bases and J lost 4, with 21 bases in between. The chain carries TRBV5-1 and TRBJ2-3, with D possibly TRBD2 on 5 matching bases. Sequencing was carried out using peripheral blood. The TCR comes from a woman aged 50 to 65 with acute or convalescent COVID-19. The CDR3: CASSLVLAGFGLADTQYF. In nucleotides, the CDR3 is TGCGCCAGCAGCTTGGTTCTAGCAGGCTTCGGGTTGGCAGATACGCAGTATTTT.